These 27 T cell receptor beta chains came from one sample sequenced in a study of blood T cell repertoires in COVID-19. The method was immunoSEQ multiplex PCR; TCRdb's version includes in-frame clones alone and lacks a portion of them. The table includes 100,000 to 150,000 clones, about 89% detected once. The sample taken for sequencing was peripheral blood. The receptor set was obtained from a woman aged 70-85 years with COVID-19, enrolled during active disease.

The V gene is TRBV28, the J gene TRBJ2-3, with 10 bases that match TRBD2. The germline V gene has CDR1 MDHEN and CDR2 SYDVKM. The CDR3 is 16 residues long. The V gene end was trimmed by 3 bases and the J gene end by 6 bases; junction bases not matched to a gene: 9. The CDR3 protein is CASSFGLAGARDTQYF. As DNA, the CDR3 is TGTGCCAGCAGTTTCGGGCTAGCGGGGGCCCGGGATACGCAGTATTTT. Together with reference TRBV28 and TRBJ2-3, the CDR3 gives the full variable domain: DVKVTQSSRYLVKRTGEKVFLECVQDMDHENMFWYRQDPGLGLRLIYFSYDVKMKEKGDIPEGYSVSREKKERFSLILESASTNQTSMYLCASSFGLAGARDTQYFGPGTRLTVL.

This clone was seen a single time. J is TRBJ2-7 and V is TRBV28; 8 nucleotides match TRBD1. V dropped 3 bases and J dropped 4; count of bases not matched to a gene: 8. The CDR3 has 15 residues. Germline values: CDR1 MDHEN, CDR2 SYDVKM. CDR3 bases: TGTGCCAGCAGTTTCAGCAGGGGGCGTGTGTACGAGCAGTACTTC. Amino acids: CASSFSRGRVYEQYF. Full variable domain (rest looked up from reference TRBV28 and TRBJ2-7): DVKVTQSSRYLVKRTGEKVFLECVQDMDHENMFWYRQDPGLGLRLIYFSYDVKMKEKGDIPEGYSVSREKKERFSLILESASTNQTSMYLCASSFSRGRVYEQYFGPGTRLTVT.

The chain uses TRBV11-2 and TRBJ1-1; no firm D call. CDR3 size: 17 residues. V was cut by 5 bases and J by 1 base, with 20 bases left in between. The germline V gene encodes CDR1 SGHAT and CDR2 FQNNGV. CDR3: CASSPAGRKTQNTEAFF. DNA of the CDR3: TGTGCCAGCAGCCCCGCGGGCCGCAAAACACAGAACACTGAAGCTTTCTTT.

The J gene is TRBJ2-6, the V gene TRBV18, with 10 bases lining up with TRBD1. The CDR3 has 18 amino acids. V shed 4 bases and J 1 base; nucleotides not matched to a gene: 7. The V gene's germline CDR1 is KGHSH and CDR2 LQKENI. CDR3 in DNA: TGTGCCAGCTCACGGGACAGGGGAGGTTCGTCTGGGGCCAACGTCCTGACTTTC. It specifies CASSRDRGGSSGANVLTF.

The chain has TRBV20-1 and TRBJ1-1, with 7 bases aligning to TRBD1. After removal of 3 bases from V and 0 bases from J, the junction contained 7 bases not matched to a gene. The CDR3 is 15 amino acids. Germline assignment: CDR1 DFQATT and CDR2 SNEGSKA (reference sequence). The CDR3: CSASRGTDMNTEAFF. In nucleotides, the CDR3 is TGCAGTGCTAGTCGCGGGACAGACATGAACACTGAAGCTTTCTTT.

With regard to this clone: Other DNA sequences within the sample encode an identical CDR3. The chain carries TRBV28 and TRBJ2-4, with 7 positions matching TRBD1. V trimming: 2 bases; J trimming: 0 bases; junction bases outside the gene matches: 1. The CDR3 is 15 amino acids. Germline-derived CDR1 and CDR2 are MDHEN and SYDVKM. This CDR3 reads CASSLRGLAKNIQYF. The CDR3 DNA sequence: TGTGCCAGCAGTTTAAGGGGGCTAGCCAAAAACATTCAGTACTTC. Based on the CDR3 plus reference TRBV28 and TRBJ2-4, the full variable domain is DVKVTQSSRYLVKRTGEKVFLECVQDMDHENMFWYRQDPGLGLRLIYFSYDVKMKEKGDIPEGYSVSREKKERFSLILESASTNQTSMYLCASSLRGLAKNIQYFGAGTRLSVL.

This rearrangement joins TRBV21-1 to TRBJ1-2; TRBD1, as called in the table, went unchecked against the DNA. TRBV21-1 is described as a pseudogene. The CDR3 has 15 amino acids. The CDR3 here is CASSTSETEYYGYTF. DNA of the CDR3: TGTGCCAGCAGCACTTCGGAGACAGAATACTATGGCTACACCTTC.

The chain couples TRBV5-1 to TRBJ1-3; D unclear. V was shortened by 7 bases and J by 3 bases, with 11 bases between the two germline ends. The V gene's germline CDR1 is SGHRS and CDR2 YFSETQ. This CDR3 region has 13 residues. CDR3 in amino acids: CASGQAGGNTIYF. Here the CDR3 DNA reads TGCGCCAGCGGCCAGGCTGGTGGAAACACCATATATTTT.

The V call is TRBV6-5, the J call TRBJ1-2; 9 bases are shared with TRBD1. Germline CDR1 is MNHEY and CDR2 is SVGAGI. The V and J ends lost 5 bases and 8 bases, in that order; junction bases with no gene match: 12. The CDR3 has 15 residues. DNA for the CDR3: TGTGCCAGCAGTACCTCCGGGACAGGGTTTGGAGGCTACACCTTC. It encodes CASSTSGTGFGGYTF.

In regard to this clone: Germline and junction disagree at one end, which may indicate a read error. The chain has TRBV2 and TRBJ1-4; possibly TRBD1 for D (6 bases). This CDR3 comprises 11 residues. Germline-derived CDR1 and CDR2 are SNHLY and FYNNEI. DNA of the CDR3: TGTGCCAGCAGTGTTACAGGGATGTTGTCTTTT. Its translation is CASSVTGMLSF. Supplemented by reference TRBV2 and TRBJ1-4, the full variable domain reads EPEVTQTPSHQVTQMGQEVILRCVPISNHLYFYWYRQILGQKVEFLVSFYNNEISEKSEIFDDQFSVERPDGSNFTLKIRSTKLEDSAMYFCASSVTGMLSFGSGTQLSVL.

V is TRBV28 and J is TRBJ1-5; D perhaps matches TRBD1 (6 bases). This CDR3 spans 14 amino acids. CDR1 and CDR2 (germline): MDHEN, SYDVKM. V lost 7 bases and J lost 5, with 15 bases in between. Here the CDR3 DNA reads TGTGCCAGCACCACCACAGGGCCGTATCAGCCCCAGCATTTT. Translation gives CASTTTGPYQPQHF.

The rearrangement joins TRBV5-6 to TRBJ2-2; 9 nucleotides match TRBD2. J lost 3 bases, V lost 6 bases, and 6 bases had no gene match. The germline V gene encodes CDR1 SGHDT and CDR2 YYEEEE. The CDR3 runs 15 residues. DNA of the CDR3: TGTGCCAGCACCGTAGCGGGGGCCTACACCGGGGAGCTGTTTTTT. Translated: CASTVAGAYTGELFF.

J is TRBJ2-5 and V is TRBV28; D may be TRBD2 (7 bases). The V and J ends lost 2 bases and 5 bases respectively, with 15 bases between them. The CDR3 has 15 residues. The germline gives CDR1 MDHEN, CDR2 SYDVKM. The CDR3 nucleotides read TGTGCCAGCAGTTTAAGAGGGGGGGCCGAGGAGACCCAGTACTTC. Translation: CASSLRGGAEETQYF.

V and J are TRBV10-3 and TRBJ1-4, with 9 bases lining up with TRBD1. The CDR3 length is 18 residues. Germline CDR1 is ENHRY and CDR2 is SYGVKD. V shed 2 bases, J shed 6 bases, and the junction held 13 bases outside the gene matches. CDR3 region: CAISERMDAGQGDEKLFF. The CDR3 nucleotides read TGTGCCATCAGTGAGAGGATGGACGCGGGACAGGGCGATGAAAAACTGTTTTTT.

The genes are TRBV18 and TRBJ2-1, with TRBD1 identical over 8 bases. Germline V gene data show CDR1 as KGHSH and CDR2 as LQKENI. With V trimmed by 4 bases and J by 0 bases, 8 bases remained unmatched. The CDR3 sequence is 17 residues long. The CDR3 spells CASSRTGPQSSYNEQFF. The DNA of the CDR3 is TGTGCCAGCTCACGGACAGGGCCCCAAAGCTCCTACAATGAGCAGTTCTTC.

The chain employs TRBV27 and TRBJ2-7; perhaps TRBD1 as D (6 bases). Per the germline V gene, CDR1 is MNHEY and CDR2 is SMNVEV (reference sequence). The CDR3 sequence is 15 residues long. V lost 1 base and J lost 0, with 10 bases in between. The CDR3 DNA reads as TGTGCCAGCAGTTTATTCGGGACATACTCCTACGAGCAGTACTTC. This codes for CASSLFGTYSYEQYF.

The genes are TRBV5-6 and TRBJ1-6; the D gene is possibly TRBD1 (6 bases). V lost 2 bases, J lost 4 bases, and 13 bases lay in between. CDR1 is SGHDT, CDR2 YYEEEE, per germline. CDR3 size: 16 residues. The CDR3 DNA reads TGTGCCAGCAGCTTAACAGGGCTTAGTTATAATTCACCCCTCCACTTT. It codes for CASSLTGLSYNSPLHF.

DNA of the CDR3: TGTGCCAGCTCACCTCAGCGGGGGGTTTCCTACAATGAGCAGTTCTTC. Protein product: CASSPQRGVSYNEQFF. The chain links TRBV18 to TRBJ2-1; 9 nucleotides line up with TRBD2. Germline CDR1 KGHSH, CDR2 LQKENI. This CDR3 is built from 16 residues. The J segment lost 1 base and the V segment lost 3 bases, leaving 4 bases of the junction unmatched.

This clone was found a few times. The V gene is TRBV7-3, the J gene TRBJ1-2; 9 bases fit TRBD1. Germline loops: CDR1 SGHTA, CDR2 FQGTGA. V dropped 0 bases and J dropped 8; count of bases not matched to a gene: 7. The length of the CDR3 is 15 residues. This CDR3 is CASSLTGTGFEGYTF. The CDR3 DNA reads TGTGCCAGCAGCTTAACCGGGACAGGGTTTGAAGGCTACACCTTC.

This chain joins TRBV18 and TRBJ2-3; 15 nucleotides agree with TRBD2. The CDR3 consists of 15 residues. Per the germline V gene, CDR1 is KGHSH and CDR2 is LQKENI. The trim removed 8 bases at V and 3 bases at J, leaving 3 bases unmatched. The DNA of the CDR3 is TGTGCCAGCCGGACTAGCGGGGGGGCGACAGATACGCAGTATTTT. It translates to CASRTSGGATDTQYF.

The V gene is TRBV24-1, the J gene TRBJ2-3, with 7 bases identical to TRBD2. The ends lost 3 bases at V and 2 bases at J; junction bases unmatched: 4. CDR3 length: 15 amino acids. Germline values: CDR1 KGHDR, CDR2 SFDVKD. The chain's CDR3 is CATSDRGLVTDTQYF. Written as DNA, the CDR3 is TGTGCCACCAGTGATCGCGGACTAGTCACAGATACGCAGTATTTT.

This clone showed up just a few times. As DNA, the CDR3 is TGCGCCAGCAGCCCGGACAGGGGCGGCTCCAACTATGGCTACACCTTC. This gives the protein CASSPDRGGSNYGYTF. The chain couples TRBV5-1 to TRBJ1-2, with TRBD1 matching over 9 bases. This CDR3 has 16 residues. Germline V gene data show CDR1 as SGHRS and CDR2 as YFSETQ. With 4 bases clipped from V and 2 bases from J, the junction kept 9 bases outside the gene matches.

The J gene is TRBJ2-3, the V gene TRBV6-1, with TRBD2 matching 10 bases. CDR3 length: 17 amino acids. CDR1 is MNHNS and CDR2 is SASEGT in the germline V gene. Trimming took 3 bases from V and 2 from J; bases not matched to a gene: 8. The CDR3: CASSDTIAGGSTDTQYF. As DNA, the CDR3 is TGTGCCAGCAGTGATACCATAGCGGGGGGCTCCACAGATACGCAGTATTTT.

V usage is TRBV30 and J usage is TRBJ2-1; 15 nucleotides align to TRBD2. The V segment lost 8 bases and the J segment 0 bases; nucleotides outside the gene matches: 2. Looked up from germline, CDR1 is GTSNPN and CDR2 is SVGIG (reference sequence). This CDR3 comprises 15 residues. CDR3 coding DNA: TGTGCCCGGACTAGCGGGGGGGACTCCTACAATGAGCAGTTCTTC. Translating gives CARTSGGDSYNEQFF.

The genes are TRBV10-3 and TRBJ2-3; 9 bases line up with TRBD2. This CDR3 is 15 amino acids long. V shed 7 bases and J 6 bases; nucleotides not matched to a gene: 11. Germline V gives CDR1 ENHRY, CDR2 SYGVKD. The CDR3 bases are TGTGCCATCAACCCGGGACTAGCAGAATCCGATACGCAGTATTTT. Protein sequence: CAINPGLAESDTQYF.

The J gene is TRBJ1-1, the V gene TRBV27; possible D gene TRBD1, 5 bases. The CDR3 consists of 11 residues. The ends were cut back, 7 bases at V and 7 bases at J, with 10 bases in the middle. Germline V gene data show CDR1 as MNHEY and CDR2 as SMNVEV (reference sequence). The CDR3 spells CASTGLGEAFF. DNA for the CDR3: TGTGCCAGCACAGGGCTGGGTGAAGCTTTCTTT.

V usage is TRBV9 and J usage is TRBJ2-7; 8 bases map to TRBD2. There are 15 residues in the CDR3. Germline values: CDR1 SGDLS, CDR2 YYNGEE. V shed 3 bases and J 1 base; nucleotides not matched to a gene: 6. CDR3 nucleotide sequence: TGTGCCAGCAGCGCCCAGAGCGGGAGATCCTACGAGCAGTACTTC. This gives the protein CASSAQSGRSYEQYF.